The 20 T cell receptor beta chains below come from one sample, sequenced in a study of blood T cells in healthy people across ages. Primed by a sample-barcoded 5' primer and a J-beta primer mix, a second PCR proceeded for about 6 to 12 cycles. MiXCR, run by TCRdb on the 5' RACE reads, gives a single entry per CDR3 protein. The table shows over 950,000 distinct CDR3 sequences, with around two fifths occurring only once. Sequenced: blood. The origin of the receptors is a man between 18 and 29 years old in good health.

The chain combines TRBV4-3 with TRBJ2-5, with TRBD2 identical over 10 bases. J lost 11 bases, V lost 0 bases, and 9 bases had no gene match. CDR3 size: 15 residues. Germline V lookup: CDR1 LGHNA, CDR2 YSLEER. Here the CDR3 reads CASSQDFQRGGEQYF. As DNA, the CDR3 is TGCGCCAGCAGCCAAGATTTTCAGCGGGGGGGTGAGCAGTACTTC.

This chain uses TRBV6-2 or TRBV6-3 with TRBJ1-4, with D perhaps matching TRBD1 (6 bases). Trimming stripped 2 bases from V and 10 bases from J, with 14 bases between. Germline V CDR1 and CDR2: MNHEY, SVGEGT. The CDR3 has 14 residues. This chain's CDR3 is CASSYEQGVRKLFF. The CDR3 region has the DNA TGTGCCAGCAGTTACGAACAGGGAGTTCGAAAACTGTTTTTT.

This clonotype was recorded at least ten times. The V gene is TRBV6-1, the J gene TRBJ1-6; D remains ambiguous. This CDR3 is 14 amino acids long. CDR1 and CDR2 (germline): MNHNS, SASEGT. Trimming took off 6 bases at V and 0 bases at J, with 6 bases between the two ends. CDR3 in DNA: TGTGCCAGCAGCGAGAGCTCCTATAATTCACCCCTCCACTTT. Amino acid sequence: CASSESSYNSPLHF.

The V and J genes are TRBV6-2 or TRBV6-3 and TRBJ1-5; D may be TRBD1 (6 bases). The CDR3 spans 14 residues. The germline V gene encodes CDR1 MNHEY and CDR2 SVGEGT. Trimming pared 7 bases from V and 9 bases from J, leaving 19 bases between. This chain's CDR3 is CASTLATLQGPQHF. In nucleotides, the CDR3 is TGTGCCAGCACCCTCGCAACCTTACAGGGGCCCCAGCATTTT.

This sequence joins TRBV30 and TRBJ1-2; TRBD1 matches at 8 bases. Germline V lookup: CDR1 GTSNPN, CDR2 SVGIG (reference sequence). After removal of 4 bases from V and 8 bases from J, the junction contained 9 bases not matched to a gene. This CDR3 region has 13 residues. DNA for the CDR3: TGTGCCTGGACCCCGGACAGGGAGAGGGGCTACACCTTC. Protein product: CAWTPDRERGYTF.

This clonotype was counted ten times or more. This sequence joins TRBV20-1 and TRBJ2-7, with 11 bases that match TRBD1. The CDR3 sequence is 15 residues long. V gave up 0 bases and J gave up 0 bases; unmatched junction bases: 1. From germline, CDR1 is DFQATT and CDR2 SNEGSKA (reference sequence). Here the CDR3 DNA reads TGCAGTGCTAGAGAGGGGACAGGGGGCTCCTACGAGCAGTACTTC. Protein product: CSAREGTGGSYEQYF.

The V gene is TRBV11-2, the J gene TRBJ1-2; no clear D gene. The V gene's germline CDR1 is SGHAT and CDR2 FQNNGV. Trimming took off 1 base at V and 4 bases at J, with 10 bases between the two ends. CDR3 size: 14 residues. CDR3 DNA sequence: TGTGCCAGCAGCTTAGGTGGTCAGCTCTATGGCTACACCTTC. Translation gives CASSLGGQLYGYTF. The variable domain in full, completed from reference TRBV11-2 and TRBJ1-2, reads EAGVAQSPRYKIIEKRQSVAFWCNPISGHATLYWYQQILGQGPKLLIQFQNNGVVDDSQLPKDRFSAERLKGVDSTLKIQPAKLEDSAVYLCASSLGGQLYGYTFGSGTRLTVV.

The chain carries TRBV5-1 and TRBJ1-6; D is possibly TRBD1 (6 bases). Deletions cut 2 bases from V and 9 bases from J, with 15 bases between. The germline V gene encodes CDR1 SGHRS and CDR2 YFSETQ. This CDR3 spans 15 amino acids. The CDR3 DNA reads as TGCGCCAGCAGCTTACTCTCACAGGACAGTTCACCCCTCCACTTT. The encoded protein is CASSLLSQDSSPLHF.

The J gene is TRBJ1-4, the V gene TRBV20-1, with D unresolved. The CDR3 is 16 residues long. With 6 bases removed from V and 4 bases from J, the gap between germline ends came to 21 bases. Germline CDR1 and CDR2: DFQATT and SNEGSKA (reference sequence). The chain's CDR3 is CSALSNTRSSNEKLFF. Written as DNA, the CDR3 is TGCAGTGCACTTTCGAACACCAGAAGCAGTAATGAAAAACTGTTTTTT.

This clonotype occurred a few times. The V call is TRBV5-1, the J call TRBJ1-2; the D gene is possibly TRBD1 (6 bases). CDR3 size: 15 residues. Germline values: CDR1 SGHRS, CDR2 YFSETQ. Deletions cut 3 bases from V and 2 bases from J, with 14 bases between. CDR3: CASSWDIGTNYGYTF. CDR3 nucleotides: TGCGCCAGCAGCTGGGACATCGGGACCAACTATGGCTACACCTTC. The whole variable domain, remainder taken from reference TRBV5-1 and TRBJ1-2, is KAGVTQTPRYLIKTRGQQVTLSCSPISGHRSVSWYQQTPGQGLQFLFEYFSETQRNKGNFPGRFSGRQFSNSRSEMNVSTLELGDSALYLCASSWDIGTNYGYTFGSGTRLTVV.

The chain uses TRBV6-2 or TRBV6-3 and TRBJ2-7; no clear D gene. V was shortened by 5 bases and J by 2 bases, with 10 bases between the two germline ends. This CDR3 is built from 13 residues. Germline V lookup: CDR1 MNHEY, CDR2 SVGEGT. Here the CDR3 reads CASSVDGPYEQYF. CDR3 nucleotides: TGTGCCAGCAGTGTGGACGGCCCCTACGAGCAGTACTTC.

The rearrangement joins TRBV27 to TRBJ1-2, with 7 positions matching TRBD1. Germline CDR1 and CDR2: MNHEY and SMNVEV (reference sequence). This CDR3 region has 18 residues. V shed 6 bases, J shed 1 base, and the junction held 17 bases outside the gene matches. The CDR3 nucleotides read TGTGCCAGCAGGCCTAGGACAGGCATGAGGAACCTTAACTATGGCTACACCTTC. Its protein product is CASRPRTGMRNLNYGYTF.

The chain combines TRBV20-1 with TRBJ1-1; no definite D call. Between the trimmed V and J ends, which lost 0 bases and 5 bases, there was a span of 10 bases. This CDR3 region has 13 residues. Germline assignment: CDR1 DFQATT and CDR2 SNEGSKA (reference sequence). CDR3 DNA: TGCAGTGCTAGAGATTATGAGTTGACTGAAGCTTTCTTT. Translation gives CSARDYELTEAFF.

This clonotype has just a few counts. This chain uses TRBV11-2 with TRBJ1-2, with TRBD1 as a possible D gene (6 bases). V lost 5 bases to trimming and J lost 1 base, with 20 bases between them. The CDR3 has 17 residues. The germline V gene has CDR1 SGHAT and CDR2 FQNNGV. CDR3 in DNA: TGTGCCAGCAGCCCTCTATCCGGGACACTTAATAACTATGGCTACACCTTC. The encoded protein is CASSPLSGTLNNYGYTF. Filled out from reference TRBV11-2 and TRBJ1-2, the complete variable domain reads EAGVAQSPRYKIIEKRQSVAFWCNPISGHATLYWYQQILGQGPKLLIQFQNNGVVDDSQLPKDRFSAERLKGVDSTLKIQPAKLEDSAVYLCASSPLSGTLNNYGYTFGSGTRLTVV.

V and J are TRBV27 and TRBJ2-3; 8 bases map to TRBD2. The CDR3 runs 16 residues. Germline CDR1 and CDR2: MNHEY and SMNVEV (reference sequence). The V gene end was trimmed by 7 bases and the J gene end by 4 bases; junction bases not matched to a gene: 13. DNA for the CDR3: TGTGCCAGCACCCCTCAGTATAGCGGGGTCCCAGATACGCAGTATTTT. Its translation is CASTPQYSGVPDTQYF.

V is TRBV6-1 and J is TRBJ1-4, with TRBD1 identical over 9 bases. The junction had 6 bases not matched to a gene; V was cut back by 8 bases and J by 8 bases. Germline CDR1 and CDR2: MNHNS and SASEGT. CDR3 length: 13 residues. CDR3 amino acids: CASGADRGEKLFF. DNA of the CDR3: TGTGCCAGCGGCGCGGACAGGGGCGAAAAACTGTTTTTT.

This rearrangement joins TRBV4-1 to TRBJ2-1, with D uncertain. The last part of the DNA fits TRBJ2-7 better; the J call may be wrong. The CDR3 has 17 residues. Germline CDR1 is MGHRA and CDR2 is YSYEKL. CDR3 coding DNA: TGCGCCAGCAGCCTACGAACCGGCAGCAGCTCCTACAATGAGCAGTACTTC. Translated: CASSLRTGSSSYNEQYF.

This rearrangement joins TRBV20-1 to TRBJ2-3, with 7 bases that match TRBD1. The CDR3 sequence is 14 residues long. The germline CDR1 and CDR2 sequences are DFQATT and SNEGSKA (reference sequence). The J segment lost 2 bases and the V segment lost 6 bases, leaving 8 bases of the junction unmatched. The CDR3 bases are TGCAGTGCCGCGACAGGGTGGCCCACAGATACGCAGTATTTT. Its translation: CSAATGWPTDTQYF.

The rearrangement links TRBV6-2 or TRBV6-3 to TRBJ2-1; 9 bases are shared with TRBD2. The end of the DNA is better explained by TRBJ2-7, so the J call may be wrong. Germline CDR1 reads MNHEY; CDR2 reads SVGEGT. The CDR3 has 17 residues. The CDR3 region is CASSYSMFRLADNEQYF. The CDR3 DNA sequence: TGTGCCAGCAGTTACTCGATGTTTAGACTAGCGGACAATGAGCAGTACTTC.

A note on this clonotype: The germline gene is not matched at one end of the junction; a read error may be the cause. This chain uses TRBV7-2 with TRBJ2-4, with 11 bases identical to TRBD2. Germline V gene lookup returns CDR1 SGHTA and CDR2 FQGNSA. The CDR3 covers 14 residues. As DNA, the CDR3 is TGTGCCAGCAGCCTAGCGGGGGGAGATCGCATTCAGTACTTC. This codes for CASSLAGGDRIQYF.